This TCR beta chain emerged from a study of control samples from healthy donors and cancer patients. Germline CDR1 SEHNR, CDR2 FQNEAQ (reference sequence). There are 17 residues in the CDR3. With 5 bases clipped from V and 2 bases from J, the junction kept 13 bases outside the gene matches. In its sample, this clone was seen a few times. Profiled with immunoSEQ multiplex PCR; TCRdb holds only in-frame clones, not every one. Seen here are under 70,000 clones, 90% observed once, and the top ten hold 1% to 1.5%. The receptor was isolated from a woman aged 45-65 years with colorectal cancer. The sample taken for sequencing was PBMCs. The chain has TRBV7-9 and TRBJ1-1, with 8 bases identical to TRBD1. The CDR3 loop reads CASSRRAQGQGNTEAFF. The CDR3 nucleotides read TGTGCCAGCAGCAGAAGGGCCCAAGGACAGGGAAACACTGAAGCTTTCTTT. Full variable domain (rest looked up from reference TRBV7-9 and TRBJ1-1): DTGVSQNPRHKITKRGQNVTFRCDPISEHNRLYWYRQTLGQGPEFLTYFQNEAQLEKSRLLSDRFSAERPKGSFSTLEIQRTEQGDSAMYLCASSRRAQGQGNTEAFFGQGTRLTVV.